This record concerns one T cell receptor (beta chain) sequence. Its specificity is unknown. Every bit of the isolated RNA underwent reverse transcription, so sequencing read expressed TCRB transcripts. Sequencing used immunoSEQ multiplex PCR; TCRdb keeps in-frame clones, though not all of them. The data hold approximately 170,000 clones, with approximately 8.1% observed a single time. J lost 2 bases, V lost 3 bases, and 7 bases had no gene match. In germline, CDR1 is SGHRS, CDR2 YFSETQ. This CDR3 contains 16 residues. This record comes from a study of beta chain features in type 1 diabetes. Study-level results: A moderate, significant TCRB CDR3 shortening appeared in type 1 diabetes across four CD4+ subsets.

Input material: central memory CD4+ T cells from blood. This clonotype was obtained from a woman aged 40 to 49 with type 1 diabetes. This chain uses TRBV5-1 with TRBJ2-7; 11 bases map to TRBD1. This CDR3 is CASSSIPGQGAYEQYF. In nucleotides, the CDR3 is TGCGCCAGCAGCTCTATCCCGGGACAGGGGGCCTACGAGCAGTACTTC.